This T cell receptor beta chain was recovered during a study of cytomegalovirus exposure and HLA in healthy donors. Amplification used 60 Vbeta primers and 13 Jbeta primers. The data were produced by immunoSEQ multiplex PCR, yet TCRdb's version contains in-frame clones alone and is incomplete. The sample holds around 150,000 clones, more than 60% seen once. Sequenced material: PBMCs. The TCR comes from a woman aged 55-69 years in good health and CMV-seronegative.

This CDR3 is CASSYRGGGYTF. The DNA of the CDR3 is TGTGCCAGCAGCTACAGGGGCGGAGGCTACACCTTC. This sequence joins TRBV2 and TRBJ1-2; the match to TRBD1 covers 7 bases. The CDR3 extends over 12 amino acids. CDR1 and CDR2 (germline): SNHLY, FYNNEI. V lost 6 bases to trimming and J lost 8 bases; unmatched junction nucleotides: 6.